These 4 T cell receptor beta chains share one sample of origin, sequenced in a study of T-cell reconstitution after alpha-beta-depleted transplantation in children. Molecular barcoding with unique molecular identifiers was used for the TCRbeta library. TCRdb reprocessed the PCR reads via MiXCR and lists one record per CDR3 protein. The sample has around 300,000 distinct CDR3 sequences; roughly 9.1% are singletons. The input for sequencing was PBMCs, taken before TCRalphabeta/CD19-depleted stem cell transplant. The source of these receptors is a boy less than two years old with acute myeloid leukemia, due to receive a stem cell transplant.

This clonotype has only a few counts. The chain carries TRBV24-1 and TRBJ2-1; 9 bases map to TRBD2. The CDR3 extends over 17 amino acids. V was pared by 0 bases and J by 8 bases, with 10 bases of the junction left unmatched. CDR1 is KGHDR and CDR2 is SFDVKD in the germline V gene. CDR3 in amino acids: CATSDLEAREGSDEQFF. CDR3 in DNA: TGTGCCACCAGTGATTTGGAAGCGCGGGAGGGCAGCGATGAGCAGTTCTTC.

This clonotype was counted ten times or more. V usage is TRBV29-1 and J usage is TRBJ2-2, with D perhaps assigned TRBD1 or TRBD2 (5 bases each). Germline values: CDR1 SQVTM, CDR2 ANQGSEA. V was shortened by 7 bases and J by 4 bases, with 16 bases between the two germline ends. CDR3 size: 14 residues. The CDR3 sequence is CSAVDRDLTGELFF. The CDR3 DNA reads TGCAGCGCCGTTGATCGGGACCTCACCGGGGAGCTGTTTTTT.

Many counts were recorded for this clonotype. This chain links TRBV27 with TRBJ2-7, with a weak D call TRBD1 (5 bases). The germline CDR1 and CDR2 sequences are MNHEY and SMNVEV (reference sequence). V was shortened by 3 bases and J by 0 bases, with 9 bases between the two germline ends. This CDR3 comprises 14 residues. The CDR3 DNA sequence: TGTGCCAGCAGTTTCAGGGAAGACTCCTACGAGCAGTACTTC. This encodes CASSFREDSYEQYF.

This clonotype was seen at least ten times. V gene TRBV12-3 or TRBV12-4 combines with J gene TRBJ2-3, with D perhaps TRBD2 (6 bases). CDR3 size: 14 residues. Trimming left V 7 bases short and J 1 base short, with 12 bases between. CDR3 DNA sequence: TGTGCCAGCACCCCAACTAGCCGCACAGATACGCAGTATTTT. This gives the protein CASTPTSRTDTQYF.